This TCR beta chain was captured by sequencing in a study of cytomegalovirus exposure and HLA in healthy donors. Study as a whole: Most donors, more than 80% of several hundred genotyped, fell in the Caucasian-associated ancestry cluster. Study observations and caveats: The study listed approximately 160 cytomegalovirus-associated TCR beta chains. Productive status was seen about 90% or about 30% of the time for most TCR beta V segments in an earlier analysis. CMV antigen specificity of three CMV-associated chains was confirmed in vitro.

With 60 Vbeta and 13 Jbeta primers, the PCR was carried out. Assay: immunoSEQ multiplex PCR; the TCRdb copy retains only in-frame clones and omits some. The data contain 110,000 or so clones, around three quarters of them singletons. Germline V gene lookup returns CDR1 ENHRY and CDR2 SYGVKD. V lost 2 bases and J 5 bases, leaving 7 bases between the germline ends. The CDR3 runs to 13 residues. There are a few counts of this clone. Its cognate antigen is unknown. This chain joins TRBV10-3 and TRBJ2-1; D uncertain. The TCR comes from a human donor in good health. The specimen sequenced was PBMCs. CDR3 amino acids: CAISEPRNNEQFF. The DNA of the CDR3 is TGTGCCATCAGTGAGCCGAGGAACAATGAGCAGTTCTTC.